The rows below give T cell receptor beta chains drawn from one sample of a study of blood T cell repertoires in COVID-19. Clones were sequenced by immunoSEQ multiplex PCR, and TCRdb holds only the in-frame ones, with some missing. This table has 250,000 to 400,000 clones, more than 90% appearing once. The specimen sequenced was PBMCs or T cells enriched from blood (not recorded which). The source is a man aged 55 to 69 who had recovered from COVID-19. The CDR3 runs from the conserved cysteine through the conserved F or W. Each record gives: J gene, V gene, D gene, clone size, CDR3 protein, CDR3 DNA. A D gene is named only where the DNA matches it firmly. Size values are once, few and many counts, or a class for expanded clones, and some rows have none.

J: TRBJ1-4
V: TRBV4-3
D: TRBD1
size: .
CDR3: CASSQVGGVTGSEKLFF
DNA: TGCGCCAGCAGCCAAGTAGGGGGCGTGACGGGATCGGAAAAACTGTTTTTT

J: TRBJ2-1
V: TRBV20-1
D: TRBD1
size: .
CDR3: CSASRGQGKLNEQFF
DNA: TGCAGTGCTAGTAGGGGGCAGGGGAAACTCAATGAGCAGTTCTTC

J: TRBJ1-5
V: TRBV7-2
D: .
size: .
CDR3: CASSLTGSNQPQHF
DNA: TGTGCCAGCAGCCTAACGGGTAGCAATCAGCCCCAGCATTTT

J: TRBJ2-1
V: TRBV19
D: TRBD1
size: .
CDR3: CASSMDRTNEQFF
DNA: TGTGCCAGTAGTATGGACAGGACCAATGAGCAGTTCTTC

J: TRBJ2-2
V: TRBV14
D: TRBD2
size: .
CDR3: CASSWEGRTTRELFF
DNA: TGTGCCAGCAGTTGGGAGGGCCGAACAACTAGGGAGCTGTTTTTT

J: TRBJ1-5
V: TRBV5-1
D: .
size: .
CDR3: CASSGGHHNQPQHF
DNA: TGCGCCAGCAGCGGGGGACACCATAATCAGCCCCAGCATTTT

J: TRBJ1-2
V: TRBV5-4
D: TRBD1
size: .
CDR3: CASSQGTGEYGYTF
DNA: TGTGCCAGCAGCCAGGGGACAGGGGAATATGGCTACACCTTC

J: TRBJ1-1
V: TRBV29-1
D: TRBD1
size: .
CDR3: CSAWTGGNTEAFF
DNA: TGCAGCGCATGGACAGGGGGGAACACTGAAGCTTTCTTT

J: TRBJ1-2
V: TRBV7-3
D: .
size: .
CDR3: CASSSVGGNGYTF
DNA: TGTGCCAGCAGCTCCGTCGGAGGGAACGGCTACACCTTC

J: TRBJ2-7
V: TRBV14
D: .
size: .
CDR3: CASSQGIFRRGASYEQYF
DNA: TGTGCCAGCAGCCAAGGGATCTTTAGACGGGGGGCCTCCTACGAGCAGTACTTC

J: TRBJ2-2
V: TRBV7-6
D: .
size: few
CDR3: CASSGGGGTNTGELFF
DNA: TGTGCCAGCAGCGGGGGTGGCGGGACGAACACCGGGGAGCTGTTTTTT

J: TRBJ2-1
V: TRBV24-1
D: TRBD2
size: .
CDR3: CATSGTGGPNEQFF
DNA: TGTGCCACCAGTGGGACGGGAGGGCCGAATGAGCAGTTCTTC

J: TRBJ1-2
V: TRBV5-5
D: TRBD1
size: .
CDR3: CASSFGTGYGYTF
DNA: TGTGCCAGCAGCTTTGGGACAGGTTATGGCTACACCTTC

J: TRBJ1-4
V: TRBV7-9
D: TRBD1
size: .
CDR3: CASSLATTGAEKLFF
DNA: TGTGCCAGCAGCTTAGCTACGACAGGGGCGGAAAAACTGTTTTTT

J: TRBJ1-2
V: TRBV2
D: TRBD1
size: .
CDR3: CASSGQGHGYTF
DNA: TGTGCCAGCTCGGGACAGGGACATGGCTACACCTTC

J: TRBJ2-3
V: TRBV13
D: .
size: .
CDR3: CASSLNAWSLTGTQYF
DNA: TGTGCCAGCAGCCTGAACGCTTGGTCCCTCACGGGTACGCAGTATTTT

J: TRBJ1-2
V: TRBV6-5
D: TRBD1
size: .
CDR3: CASSRDRMNGYTF
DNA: TGTGCCAGCAGCCGGGACAGAATGAATGGCTACACCTTC

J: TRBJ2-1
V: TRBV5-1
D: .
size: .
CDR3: CASSPPGTSSYNEQFF
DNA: TGCGCCAGCAGCCCACCCGGGACAAGCTCCTACAATGAGCAGTTCTTC

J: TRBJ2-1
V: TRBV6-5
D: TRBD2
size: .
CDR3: CASTLAGGIGEQFF
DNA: TGTGCCAGCACCCTAGCGGGGGGGATCGGTGAGCAGTTCTTC

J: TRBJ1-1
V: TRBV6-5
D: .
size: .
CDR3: CASSQKRRNTEAFF
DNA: TGTGCCAGCAGTCAGAAACGAAGGAACACTGAAGCTTTCTTT

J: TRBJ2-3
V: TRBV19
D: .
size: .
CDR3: CASRPTGLDTQYF
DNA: TGTGCCAGTAGGCCGACGGGGTTAGATACGCAGTATTTT

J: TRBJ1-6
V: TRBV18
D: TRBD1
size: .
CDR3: CASSPTGANSPLHF
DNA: TGTGCCAGCTCGCCCACAGGGGCGAATTCACCCCTCCACTTT

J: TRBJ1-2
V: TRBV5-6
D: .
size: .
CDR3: CASSLPRDHYGYTF
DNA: TGTGCCAGCAGTTTACCCAGGGATCACTATGGCTACACCTTC

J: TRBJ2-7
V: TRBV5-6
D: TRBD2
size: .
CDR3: CASSLVASGRGSYEQYF
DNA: TGTGCCAGCAGCTTGGTTGCTAGCGGGAGGGGAAGCTACGAGCAGTACTTC

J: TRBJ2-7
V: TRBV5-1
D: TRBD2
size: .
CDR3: CASSPTSGGDREQYF
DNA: TGCGCCAGCAGTCCAACTAGCGGGGGTGATCGCGAGCAGTACTTC

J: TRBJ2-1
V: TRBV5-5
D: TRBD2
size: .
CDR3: CASSLRLAGGREQFF
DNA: TGTGCCAGCAGCTTGAGGCTAGCGGGAGGTCGGGAGCAGTTCTTC

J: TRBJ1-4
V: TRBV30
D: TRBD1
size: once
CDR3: CAWSLQGANEKLFF
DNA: TGTGCCTGGAGTCTACAGGGGGCCAACGAAAAACTGTTTTTT

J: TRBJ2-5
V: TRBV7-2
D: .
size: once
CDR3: CASSLGQAWETQYF
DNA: TGTGCCAGCAGCTTAGGTCAGGCCTGGGAGACCCAGTACTTC

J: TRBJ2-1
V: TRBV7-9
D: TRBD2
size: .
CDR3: CASSTLHGRLAGVSSYNEQFF
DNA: TGTGCCAGCAGCACCCTCCACGGTCGGCTAGCGGGGGTGAGCTCCTACAATGAGCAGTTCTTC

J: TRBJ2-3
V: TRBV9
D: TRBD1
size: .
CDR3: CASSAGGGIYTDTQYF
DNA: TGTGCCAGCAGCGCAGGGGGCGGCATCTACACAGATACGCAGTATTTT